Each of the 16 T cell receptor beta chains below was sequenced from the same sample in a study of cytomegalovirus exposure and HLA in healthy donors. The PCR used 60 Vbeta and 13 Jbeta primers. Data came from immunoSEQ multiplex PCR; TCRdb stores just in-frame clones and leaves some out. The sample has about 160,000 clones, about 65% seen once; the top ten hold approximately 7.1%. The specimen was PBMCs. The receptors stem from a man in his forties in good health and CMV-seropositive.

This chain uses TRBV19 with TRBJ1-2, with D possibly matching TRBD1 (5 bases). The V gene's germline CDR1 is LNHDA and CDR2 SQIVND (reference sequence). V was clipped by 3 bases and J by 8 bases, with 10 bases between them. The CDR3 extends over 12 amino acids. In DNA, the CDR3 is TGTGCCAGTAGTATTGGGGCGCGAGGCTACACCTTC. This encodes CASSIGARGYTF.

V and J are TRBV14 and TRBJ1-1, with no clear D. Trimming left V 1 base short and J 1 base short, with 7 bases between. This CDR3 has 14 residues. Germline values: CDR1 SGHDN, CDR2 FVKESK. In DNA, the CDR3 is TGTGCCAGCAGCCAAGCGCGGGGGAACACTGAAGCTTTCTTT. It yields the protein CASSQARGNTEAFF.

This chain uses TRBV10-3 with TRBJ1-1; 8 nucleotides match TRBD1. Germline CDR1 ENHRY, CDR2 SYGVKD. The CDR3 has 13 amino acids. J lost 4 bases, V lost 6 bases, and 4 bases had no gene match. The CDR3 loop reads CAIRDRAPTEAFF. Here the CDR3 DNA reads TGTGCCATCAGGGACAGGGCCCCCACTGAAGCTTTCTTT.

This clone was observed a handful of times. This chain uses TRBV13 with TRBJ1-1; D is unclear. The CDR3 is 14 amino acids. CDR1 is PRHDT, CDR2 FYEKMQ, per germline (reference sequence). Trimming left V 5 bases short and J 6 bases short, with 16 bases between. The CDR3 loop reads CASSDRDTSPEAFF. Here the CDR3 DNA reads TGTGCCAGCAGCGACCGAGACACCAGTCCTGAAGCTTTCTTT.

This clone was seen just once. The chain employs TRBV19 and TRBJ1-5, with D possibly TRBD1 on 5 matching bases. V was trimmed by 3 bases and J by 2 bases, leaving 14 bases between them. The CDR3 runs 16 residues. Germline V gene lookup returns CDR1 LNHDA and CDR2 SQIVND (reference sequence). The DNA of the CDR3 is TGTGCCAGTAGTATCCCCCTCGGGGGGGGCAATCAGCCCCAGCATTTT. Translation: CASSIPLGGGNQPQHF.

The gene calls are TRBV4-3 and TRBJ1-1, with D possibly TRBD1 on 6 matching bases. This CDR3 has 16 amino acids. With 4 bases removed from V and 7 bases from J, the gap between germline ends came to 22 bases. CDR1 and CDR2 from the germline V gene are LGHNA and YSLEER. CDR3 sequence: CASSLGGGAEAGEAFF. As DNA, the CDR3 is TGCGCCAGCAGCCTGGGAGGGGGGGCAGAGGCAGGTGAAGCTTTCTTT.

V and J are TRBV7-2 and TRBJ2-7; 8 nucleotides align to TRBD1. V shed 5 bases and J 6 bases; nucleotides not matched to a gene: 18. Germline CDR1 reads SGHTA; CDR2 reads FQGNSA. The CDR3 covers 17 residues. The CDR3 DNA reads TGTGCCAGCAGCCCGAGACAATGGACAGGGACTGCTTTCGAGCAGTACTTC. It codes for CASSPRQWTGTAFEQYF.

The CDR3 nucleotides read TGTGCCATCAGTGAGGGGCCTAACACTGAAGCTTTCTTT. Protein: CAISEGPNTEAFF. The chain links TRBV10-3 to TRBJ1-1; no clear D gene. Germline V gene sequence: CDR1 ENHRY, CDR2 SYGVKD. Trimming left V 2 bases short and J 2 bases short, with 6 bases between. CDR3 length: 13 amino acids.

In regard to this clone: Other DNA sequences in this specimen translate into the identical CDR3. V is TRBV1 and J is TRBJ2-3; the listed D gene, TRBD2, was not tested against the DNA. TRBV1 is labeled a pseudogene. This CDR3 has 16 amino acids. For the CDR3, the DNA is TGCACCAGCAGCCAGGCCACTCGGGGGGGCACAGATACGCAGTATTTT. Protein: CTSSQATRGGTDTQYF.

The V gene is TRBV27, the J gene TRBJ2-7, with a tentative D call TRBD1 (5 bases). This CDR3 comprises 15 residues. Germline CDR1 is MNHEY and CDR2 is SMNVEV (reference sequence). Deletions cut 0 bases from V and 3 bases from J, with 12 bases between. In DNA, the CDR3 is TGTGCCAGCAGTTTATCTTCAGGGTGGATCTACGAGCAGTACTTC. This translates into CASSLSSGWIYEQYF.

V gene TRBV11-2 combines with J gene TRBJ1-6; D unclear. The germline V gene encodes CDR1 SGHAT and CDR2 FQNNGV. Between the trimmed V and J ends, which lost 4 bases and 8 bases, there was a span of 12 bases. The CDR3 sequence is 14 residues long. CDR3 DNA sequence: TGTGCCAGCAGCTCCCTCGGGCGGGATTCACCCCTCCACTTT. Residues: CASSSLGRDSPLHF.

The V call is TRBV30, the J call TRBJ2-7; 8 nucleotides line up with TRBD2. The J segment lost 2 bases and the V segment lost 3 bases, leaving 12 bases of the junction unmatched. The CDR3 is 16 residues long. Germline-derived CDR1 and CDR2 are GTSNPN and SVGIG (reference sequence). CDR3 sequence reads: CAWRLAGTRKPYEQYF. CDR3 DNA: TGTGCCTGGAGACTCGCCGGGACTAGGAAACCCTACGAGCAGTACTTC.

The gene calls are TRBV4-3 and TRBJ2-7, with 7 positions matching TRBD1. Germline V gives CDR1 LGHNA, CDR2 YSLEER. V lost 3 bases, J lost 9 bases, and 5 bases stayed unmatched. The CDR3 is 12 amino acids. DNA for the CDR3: TGCGCCAGCAGCCAGGGACGACAGGGGCAGTACTTC. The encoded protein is CASSQGRQGQYF.

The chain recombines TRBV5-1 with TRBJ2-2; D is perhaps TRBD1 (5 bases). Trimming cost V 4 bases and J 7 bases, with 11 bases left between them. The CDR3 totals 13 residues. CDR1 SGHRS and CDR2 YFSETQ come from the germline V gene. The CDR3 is CASSTSGFGELFF. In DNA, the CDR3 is TGCGCCAGCAGCACCTCAGGGTTCGGGGAGCTGTTTTTT.

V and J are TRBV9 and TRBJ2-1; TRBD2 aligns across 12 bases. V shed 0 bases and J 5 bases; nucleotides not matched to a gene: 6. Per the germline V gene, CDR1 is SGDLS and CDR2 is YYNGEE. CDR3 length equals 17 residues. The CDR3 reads CASSVAASGGADNEQFF. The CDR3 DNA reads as TGTGCCAGCAGCGTAGCGGCTAGCGGGGGGGCCGACAATGAGCAGTTCTTC.

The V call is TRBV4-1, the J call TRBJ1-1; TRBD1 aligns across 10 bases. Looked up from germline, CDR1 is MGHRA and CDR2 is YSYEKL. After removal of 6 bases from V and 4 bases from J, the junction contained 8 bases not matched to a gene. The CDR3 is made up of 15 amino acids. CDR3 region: CASRLGDRGGTEAFF. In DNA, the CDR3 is TGCGCCAGCAGACTGGGGGACAGGGGCGGCACTGAAGCTTTCTTT.